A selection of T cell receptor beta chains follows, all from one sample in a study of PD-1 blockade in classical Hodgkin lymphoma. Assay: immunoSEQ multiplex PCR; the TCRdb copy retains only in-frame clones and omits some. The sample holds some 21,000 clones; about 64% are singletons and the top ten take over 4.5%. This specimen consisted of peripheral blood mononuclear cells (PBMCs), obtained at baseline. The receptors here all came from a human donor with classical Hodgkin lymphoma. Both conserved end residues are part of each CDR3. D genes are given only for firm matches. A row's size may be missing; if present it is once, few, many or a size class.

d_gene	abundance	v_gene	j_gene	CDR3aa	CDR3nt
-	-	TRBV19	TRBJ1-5	CASSISAITRFNQPQHF	TGTGCCAGTAGTATATCGGCCATCACCCGATTCAATCAGCCCCAGCATTTT
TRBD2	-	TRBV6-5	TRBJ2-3	CASSSTSDTQYF	TGTGCCAGCAGTTCGACTAGCGATACGCAGTATTTT
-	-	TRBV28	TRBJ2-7	CASSWMAGEQYF	TGTGCCAGCAGTTGGATGGCTGGCGAGCAGTACTTC
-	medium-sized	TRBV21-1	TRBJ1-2	CASSNGAPENLNHGYTF	TGTGCCAGCAGCAATGGGGCCCCGGAGAATCTGAATCATGGCTACACCTTC
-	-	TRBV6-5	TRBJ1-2	CASSYSTGLFYGYTF	TGTGCCAGCAGTTACTCCACAGGGCTGTTCTATGGCTACACCTTC
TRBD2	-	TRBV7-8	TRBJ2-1	CASSSLAGGIYNEQFF	TGTGCCAGCAGCTCATTAGCGGGAGGGATTTACAATGAGCAGTTCTTC
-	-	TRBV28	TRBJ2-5	CASSSPGSIQETQYF	TGTGCCAGCAGTTCCCCCGGATCCATCCAAGAGACCCAGTACTTC
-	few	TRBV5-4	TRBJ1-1	CASSLRGGSSDTEAFF	TGTGCCAGCAGCTTGCGTGGGGGGTCCTCTGACACTGAAGCTTTCTTT
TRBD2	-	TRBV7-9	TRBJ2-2	CASSLPGLAGSGELFF	TGTGCCAGCAGCTTACCGGGACTAGCGGGCTCCGGGGAGCTGTTTTTT
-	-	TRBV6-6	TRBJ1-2	CASRYKEANYGYTF	TGTGCCAGCAGATACAAGGAAGCAAACTATGGCTACACCTTC
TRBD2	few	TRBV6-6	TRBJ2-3	CASRLAGVTDTQYF	TGTGCCAGCAGACTAGCGGGAGTAACAGATACGCAGTATTTT
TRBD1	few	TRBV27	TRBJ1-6	CASSLIRQGNSPLHF	TGTGCCAGCAGTCTGATTCGACAGGGGAATTCACCCCTCCACTTT
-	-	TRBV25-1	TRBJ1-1	CASSDPPGTEAFF	TGTGCCAGCAGTGACCCCCCGGGCACTGAAGCTTTCTTT
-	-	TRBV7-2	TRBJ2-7	CASSLVAGNYEQYF	TGTGCCAGCAGCTTAGTAGCAGGCAACTACGAGCAGTACTTC
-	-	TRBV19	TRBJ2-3	CARSDEGEEDTQYF	TGTGCCAGGTCCGACGAGGGGGAGGAAGATACGCAGTATTTT
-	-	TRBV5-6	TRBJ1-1	CASSPMRPNTEAFF	TGTGCCAGCAGCCCGATGCGCCCGAACACTGAAGCTTTCTTT
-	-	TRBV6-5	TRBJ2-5	CASSYPVGETQYF	TGTGCCAGCAGTTACCCGGTTGGAGAGACCCAGTACTTC
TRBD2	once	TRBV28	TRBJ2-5	CASSLDGLAGLQETQYF	TGTGCCAGCAGTTTAGATGGCCTAGCGGGGCTACAAGAGACCCAGTACTTC
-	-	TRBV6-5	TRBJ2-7	CASSPGTLEQYF	TGTGCCAGCAGTCCCGGGACGCTCGAGCAGTACTTC
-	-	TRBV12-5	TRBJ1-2	CASGLTPTAGYTF	TGTGCTAGTGGTTTGACACCGACCGCTGGCTACACCTTC
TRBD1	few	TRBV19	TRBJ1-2	CASSGTGAQRGYGYTF	TGTGCCAGTAGCGGGACAGGGGCCCAGAGGGGCTATGGCTACACCTTC
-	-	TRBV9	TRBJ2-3	CASTKGRVTDTQYF	TGTGCCAGCACCAAAGGTAGGGTCACAGATACGCAGTATTTT
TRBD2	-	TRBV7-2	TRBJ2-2	CASSLAALAGARELFF	TGTGCCAGCAGCTTAGCTGCACTAGCGGGTGCCCGGGAGCTGTTTTTT
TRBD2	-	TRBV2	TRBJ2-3	CASSSGLAGSNMKYF	TGTGCCAGCAGTTCGGGACTAGCGGGAAGTAATATGAAGTATTTT
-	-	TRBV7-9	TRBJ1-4	CASSWGADNEKLFF	TGTGCCAGCAGTTGGGGGGCGGATAATGAAAAACTGTTTTTT
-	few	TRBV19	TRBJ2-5	CASSIWIGGSQETQYF	TGTGCCAGTAGTATTTGGATTGGGGGATCCCAAGAGACCCAGTACTTC
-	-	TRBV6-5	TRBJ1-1	CASSYGRIDTEAFF	TGTGCCAGCAGTTACGGGCGGATAGACACTGAAGCTTTCTTT
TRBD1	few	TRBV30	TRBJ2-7	CAWSVQQGVGNHEQYF	TGTGCCTGGAGTGTACAACAGGGGGTTGGGAACCACGAGCAGTACTTC
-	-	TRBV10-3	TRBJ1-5	CAISDTKKGGLQPQHF	TGTGCCATCAGCGACACCAAGAAAGGGGGTCTTCAGCCCCAGCATTTT
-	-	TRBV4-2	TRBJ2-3	CASSQDDGANSDTQYF	TGTGCCAGCAGCCAAGATGATGGGGCCAACTCAGATACGCAGTATTTT
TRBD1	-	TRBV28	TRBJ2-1	CASTLRGQGGHEQFF	TGTGCCAGCACCCTCCGGGGACAGGGGGGGCATGAGCAGTTCTTC
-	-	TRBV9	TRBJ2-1	CASSVDSVVGEQFF	TGTGCCAGCAGCGTAGATTCGGTGGTAGGTGAGCAGTTCTTC
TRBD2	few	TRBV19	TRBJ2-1	CASSIGTSVVNEQFF	TGTGCCAGTAGTATAGGGACTAGCGTAGTCAATGAGCAGTTCTTC
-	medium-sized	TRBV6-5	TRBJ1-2	CASSYSSGFYGYTF	TGTGCCAGCAGTTACTCGTCGGGGTTCTATGGCTACACCTTC
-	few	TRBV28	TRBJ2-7	CASKGRPYEQYF	TGTGCCAGCAAGGGCAGGCCCTACGAGCAGTACTTC
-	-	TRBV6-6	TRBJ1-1	CASSYSPEGEAFF	TGTGCCAGCAGTTATTCCCCAGAAGGGGAGGCTTTCTTT
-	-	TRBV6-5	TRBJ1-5	CASRVEGNQPQHF	TGTGCCAGCAGGGTAGAAGGCAATCAGCCCCAGCATTTT